These T cell receptor beta chains were read from a single sample in a study of T cell repertoires and HLA-DP antigens. The antigens of these receptors remain unknown. Sequencing was performed with immunoSEQ multiplex PCR; in TCRdb, only in-frame clones are kept and a portion is missing. The table shows roughly 110,000 clones, with roughly 92% occurring only once. Source material: CD4+ T cells from PBMCs. These receptor sequences come from a woman between 18 and 29 years old in good health and CMV-seronegative. Each CDR3 is given with its conserved first and last residue. Each record gives: clone size, V gene, D gene, J gene, CDR3 length, CDR3 DNA, CDR3 protein. The D gene is left open where the match is weak. Only some rows state a clone size, as once, few, many or a class for expanded clones.

clone size: once; V gene: TRBV2; D gene: TRBD2; J gene: TRBJ2-1; CDR3 length: 19; CDR3 DNA: TGTGCCAGCAGTGGAGGGACTAGCGGGAGGGCGGGATCCTACAATGAGCAGTTCTTC; CDR3 protein: CASSGGTSGRAGSYNEQFF
clone size: .; V gene: TRBV29-1; D gene: .; J gene: TRBJ2-6; CDR3 length: 16; CDR3 DNA: TGCAGCGTTGATGAGGGCTCCCTCTCTGGGGCCAACGTCCTGACTTTC; CDR3 protein: CSVDEGSLSGANVLTF
clone size: .; V gene: TRBV9; D gene: .; J gene: TRBJ2-2; CDR3 length: 13; CDR3 DNA: TGTGCCAGCAGCGTAGATCACACCGGGGAGCTGTTTTTT; CDR3 protein: CASSVDHTGELFF
clone size: once; V gene: TRBV11-2; D gene: .; J gene: TRBJ2-1; CDR3 length: 17; CDR3 DNA: TGTGCCAGCAGCCTAAAAAATCCCCCCTTGGGAGGTGATGAGCAGTTCTTC; CDR3 protein: CASSLKNPPLGGDEQFF
clone size: .; V gene: TRBV7-2; D gene: TRBD1; J gene: TRBJ1-4; CDR3 length: 14; CDR3 DNA: TGTGCCAGCAGCGGGTACAGGGGAAGTGAAAAACTGTTTTTT; CDR3 protein: CASSGYRGSEKLFF
clone size: .; V gene: TRBV10-2; D gene: .; J gene: TRBJ2-7; CDR3 length: 13; CDR3 DNA: TGCGCCAGCAGTTGGACGGGCCGCTACGAGCAGTACTTC; CDR3 protein: CASSWTGRYEQYF
clone size: once; V gene: TRBV18; D gene: .; J gene: TRBJ2-5; CDR3 length: 13; CDR3 DNA: TGTGCCAGTACCCTGGACAGCCGAGAGACCCAGTACTTC; CDR3 protein: CASTLDSRETQYF
clone size: few; V gene: TRBV2; D gene: TRBD1; J gene: TRBJ1-2; CDR3 length: 15; CDR3 DNA: TGTGCCAGCAGTCGGGACAGGGGCCCTGGCTATGGCTACACCTTC; CDR3 protein: CASSRDRGPGYGYTF
clone size: .; V gene: TRBV11-2; D gene: TRBD2; J gene: TRBJ2-2; CDR3 length: 16; CDR3 DNA: TGTGCCAGCAGCTATGTAGCGGGGACGAACACCGGGGAGCTGTTTTTT; CDR3 protein: CASSYVAGTNTGELFF
clone size: few; V gene: TRBV25-1; D gene: TRBD2; J gene: TRBJ2-5; CDR3 length: 14; CDR3 DNA: TGTGCCAGCAGTGTCGGGGGGGCCCAGGAGACCCAGTACTTC; CDR3 protein: CASSVGGAQETQYF
clone size: .; V gene: TRBV29-1; D gene: TRBD2; J gene: TRBJ2-3; CDR3 length: 15; CDR3 DNA: TGCAGCGCCCGGAGGGGCGGGGGGCTCACAGATACGCAGTATTTT; CDR3 protein: CSARRGGGLTDTQYF
clone size: .; V gene: TRBV6-5; D gene: .; J gene: TRBJ2-7; CDR3 length: 13; CDR3 DNA: TGTGCCAGCAGTTACGACCGGACCTACGAGCAGTACTTC; CDR3 protein: CASSYDRTYEQYF
clone size: .; V gene: TRBV19; D gene: .; J gene: TRBJ2-2; CDR3 length: 14; CDR3 DNA: TGTGCCAGTAGTCCCTCTCTAGCGTCCCGGGAGCTGTTTTTT; CDR3 protein: CASSPSLASRELFF